This T cell receptor (beta chain) was sequenced in a study of cytomegalovirus exposure and HLA in healthy donors. Study in general: Among 398 genotyped donors, more than 65% fell in the Caucasian-associated ancestry cluster.

The CDR3 totals 15 residues. CDR1 and CDR2 from the germline V gene are SGHRS and YFSETQ. The ends lost 2 bases at V and 2 bases at J; junction bases unmatched: 4. Points from the study as a whole: Association with HLA alleles at 0.05 false discovery rate was found for 15,000 to 20,000 TCR beta sequences in a later analysis. Investigators reported around 150 TCR beta chains as tied to cytomegalovirus.

Likely unrecorded immune exposures existed in these nominally healthy donors. Concerning this clone itself: The antigen remains undetermined.

Both 60 Vbeta primers and 13 Jbeta primers went into the PCR. Sequencing was performed with immunoSEQ multiplex PCR; in TCRdb, only in-frame clones are kept and a portion is missing. This table has around 130,000 clones, around 84% appearing once. The TCR sequence derives from a young woman in good health and CMV-seropositive. Input material: PBMCs. The J gene is TRBJ2-1, the V gene TRBV5-1, with 7 bases lining up with TRBD2. CDR3 sequence reads: CASSFSGAPYNEQFF. CDR3 DNA: TGCGCCAGCAGCTTCAGCGGGGCACCCTACAATGAGCAGTTCTTC.